Sequencing of this TCR beta chain was carried out in a study of identical twins. This clonotype occurred a few times. Looked up from germline, CDR1 is MNHEY and CDR2 is SVGAGI. V was trimmed by 2 bases and J by 0 bases, leaving 10 bases between them. The CDR3 has 15 residues. From the 5' RACE reads, TCRdb called clonotypes with MiXCR, one entry per CDR3 protein. The sample contains 400,000 to 600,000 distinct CDR3 sequences, about a fifth of which appear only once. This sample also belongs to another study, concerning yellow fever vaccine responses in identical twins. That paper notes: Among the twins, the vaccine T cell response reportedly seemed partly convergent and partly personalized.

The rearrangement joins TRBV6-5 to TRBJ1-1; tentative D call: TRBD1 (5 bases). Sequencing used CD4+ T cells sorted from blood. This sequence originates from a woman under 30 in good health. CDR3 nucleotide sequence: TGTGCCAGCAGTTACGCGGGGGGAATGAACACTGAAGCTTTCTTT. Translation gives CASSYAGGMNTEAFF.